The T cell receptor (beta chain) under discussion was sequenced for a study of CD8+CD57+ T cells in acquired aplastic anemia. Study overall: Mean DNA quantity obtained from sorted CD4+ and CD8+ cells was 3 to 4 ug. Study conclusions and caveats: Found in both controls and patients were 25 to 35 CD8+ CDR3 sequences. Patients showed no significant difference from controls in CD8+ Simpson's diversity.

Profiles of TCR beta VDJ and CDR3 were generated from a genomic DNA template. TCRdb processed the reads anew with MiXCR; each CDR3 protein has one entry. The sample contains some 160,000 distinct CDR3 sequences, around 52% of which appear only once. Whoever was chosen for sequencing had shown CD8+CD57+ cell expansion by flow cytometry. The CDR3 extends over 14 amino acids. Germline V gives CDR1 ENHRY, CDR2 SYGVKD. The V and J ends lost 0 bases and 8 bases respectively, with 13 bases between them. Remarks on this clonotype: Its cognate antigen is unknown.

V usage is TRBV10-3 and J usage is TRBJ1-1; D is unclear. The TCR originated in a human donor with aplastic anemia. The sequencing input was sorted CD4+, CD8+, or CD8+CD57+ T cells (not recorded which) from PBMCs. DNA of the CDR3: TGTGCCATCAGTGAGTCGCCATCGGGTTCCGAAGCTTTCTTT. Its protein is CAISESPSGSEAFF.